This T cell receptor (beta chain) is drawn from a study of blood T cell repertoires in COVID-19. Study details: PBMCs, B-cell-depleted T cells, or T cells provided the cDNA or gDNA that made up the material.

Only in-frame clones appear in the TCRdb table, and some are missing; sequencing was by immunoSEQ multiplex PCR. The table lists about 70,000 clones, 70% to 85% of them singletons. After removal of 6 bases from V and 6 bases from J, the junction contained 8 bases not matched to a gene. The germline V gene encodes CDR1 MNHEY and CDR2 SVGAGI. This CDR3 comprises 15 residues. This TCR was sampled from a woman in her 70s with acute or convalescent COVID-19. This chain connects TRBV6-5 to TRBJ2-4, with 10 bases aligning to TRBD1. What was sequenced was peripheral blood. The CDR3 is CASSAGTGARNIQYF. As DNA, the CDR3 is TGTGCCAGCAGCGCTGGGACAGGGGCTAGAAACATTCAGTACTTC.